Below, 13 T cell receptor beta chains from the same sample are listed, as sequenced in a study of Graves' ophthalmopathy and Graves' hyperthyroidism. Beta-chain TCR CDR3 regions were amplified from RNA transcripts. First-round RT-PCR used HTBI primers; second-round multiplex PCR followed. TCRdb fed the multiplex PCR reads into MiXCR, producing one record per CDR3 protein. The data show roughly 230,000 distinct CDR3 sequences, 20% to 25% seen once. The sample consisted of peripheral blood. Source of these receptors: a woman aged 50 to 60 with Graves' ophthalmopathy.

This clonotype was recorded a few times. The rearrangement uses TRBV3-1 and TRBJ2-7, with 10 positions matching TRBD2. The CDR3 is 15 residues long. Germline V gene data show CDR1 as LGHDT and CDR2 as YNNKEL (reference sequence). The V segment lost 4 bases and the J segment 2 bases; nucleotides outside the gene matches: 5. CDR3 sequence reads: CASSRTSGTAYEQYF. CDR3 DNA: TGTGCCAGCAGCCGCACTAGCGGGACGGCCTACGAGCAGTACTTC.

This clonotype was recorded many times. The CDR3 nucleotides read TGTGCCAGCAGTTTTAGCGGCACCCATCAAGAGACCCAGTACTTC. Its protein is CASSFSGTHQETQYF. The V and J genes are TRBV11-2 and TRBJ2-5; D perhaps matches TRBD2 (6 bases). The germline V gene encodes CDR1 SGHAT and CDR2 FQNNGV. This CDR3 has 15 amino acids. Trimming stripped 6 bases from V and 2 bases from J, with 16 bases between.

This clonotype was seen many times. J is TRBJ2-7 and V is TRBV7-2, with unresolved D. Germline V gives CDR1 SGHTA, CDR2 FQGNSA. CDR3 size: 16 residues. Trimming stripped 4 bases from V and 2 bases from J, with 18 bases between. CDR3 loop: CASSSQGQSPTYEQYF. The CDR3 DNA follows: TGTGCCAGCAGCTCCCAAGGGCAGTCCCCTACCTACGAGCAGTACTTC.

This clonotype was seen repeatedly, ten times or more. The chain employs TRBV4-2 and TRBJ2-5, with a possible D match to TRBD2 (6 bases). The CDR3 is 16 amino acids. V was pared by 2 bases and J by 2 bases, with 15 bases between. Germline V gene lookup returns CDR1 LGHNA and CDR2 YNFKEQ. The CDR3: CASSQSVGEEQETQYF. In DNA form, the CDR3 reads TGTGCCAGCAGCCAATCGGTAGGGGAGGAGCAAGAGACCCAGTACTTC.

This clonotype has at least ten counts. As DNA, the CDR3 is TGTGCCAGCAGCGTAGAGGCAGGGGGCTTGGAGACCCAGTACTTC. The encoded protein is CASSVEAGGLETQYF. The chain is built from TRBV9 and TRBJ2-5; TRBD1 agrees at 8 bases. Germline-derived CDR1 and CDR2 are SGDLS and YYNGEE. V was clipped by 0 bases and J by 5 bases; unmatched bases: 6. The CDR3 runs 15 residues.

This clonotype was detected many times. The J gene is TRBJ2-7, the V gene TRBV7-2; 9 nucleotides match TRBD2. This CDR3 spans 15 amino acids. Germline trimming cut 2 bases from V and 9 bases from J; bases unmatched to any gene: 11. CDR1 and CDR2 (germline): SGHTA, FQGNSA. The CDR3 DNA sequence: TGTGCCAGCAGCTTATCTGGCGGGAGGGCCGAGGGGCAGTACTTC. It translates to CASSLSGGRAEGQYF.

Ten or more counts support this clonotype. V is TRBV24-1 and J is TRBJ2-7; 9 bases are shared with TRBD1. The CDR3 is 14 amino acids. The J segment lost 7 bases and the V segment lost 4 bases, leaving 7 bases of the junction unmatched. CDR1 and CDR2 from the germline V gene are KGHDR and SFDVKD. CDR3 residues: CATSESQGAGEQYF. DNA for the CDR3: TGTGCCACCAGTGAATCACAGGGGGCGGGAGAGCAGTACTTC.

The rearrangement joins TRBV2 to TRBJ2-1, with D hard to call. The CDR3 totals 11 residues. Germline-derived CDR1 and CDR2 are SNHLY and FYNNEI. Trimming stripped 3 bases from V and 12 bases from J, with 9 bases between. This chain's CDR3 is CASSDGFGQFF. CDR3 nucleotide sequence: TGTGCCAGCAGTGATGGATTCGGGCAGTTCTTC.

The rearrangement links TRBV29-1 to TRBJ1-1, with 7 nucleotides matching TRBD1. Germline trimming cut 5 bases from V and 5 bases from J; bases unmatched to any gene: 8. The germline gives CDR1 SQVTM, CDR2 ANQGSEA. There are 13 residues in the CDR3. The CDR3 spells CSVRWQGGTEAFF. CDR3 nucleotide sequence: TGCAGCGTTAGGTGGCAGGGGGGAACTGAAGCTTTCTTT.

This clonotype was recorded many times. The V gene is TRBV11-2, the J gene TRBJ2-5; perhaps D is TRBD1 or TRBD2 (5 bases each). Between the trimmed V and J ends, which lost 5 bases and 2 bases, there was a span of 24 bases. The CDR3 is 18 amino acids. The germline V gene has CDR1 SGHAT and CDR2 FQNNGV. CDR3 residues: CASSQQPPGRTEQETQYF. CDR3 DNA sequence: TGTGCCAGCAGCCAACAGCCGCCGGGACGGACTGAACAAGAGACCCAGTACTTC.

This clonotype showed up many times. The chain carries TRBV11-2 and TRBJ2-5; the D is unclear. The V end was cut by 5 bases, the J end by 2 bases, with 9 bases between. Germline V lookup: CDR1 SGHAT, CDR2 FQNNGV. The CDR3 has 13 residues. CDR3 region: CASSRSPQETQYF. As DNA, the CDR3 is TGTGCCAGCAGCCGCAGCCCGCAAGAGACCCAGTACTTC.

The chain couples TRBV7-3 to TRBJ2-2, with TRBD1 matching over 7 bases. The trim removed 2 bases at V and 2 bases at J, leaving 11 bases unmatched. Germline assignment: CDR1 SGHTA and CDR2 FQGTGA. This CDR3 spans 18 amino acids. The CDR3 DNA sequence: TGTGCCAGCAGCTTATTTGCGGTCCGACAGGGAAACACCGGGGAGCTGTTTTTT. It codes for CASSLFAVRQGNTGELFF. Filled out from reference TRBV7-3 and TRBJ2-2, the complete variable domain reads GAGVSQTPSNKVTEKGKYVELRCDPISGHTALYWYRQSLGQGPEFLIYFQGTGAADDSGLPNDRFFAVRPEGSVSTLKIQRTERGDSAVYLCASSLFAVRQGNTGELFFGEGSRLTVL.

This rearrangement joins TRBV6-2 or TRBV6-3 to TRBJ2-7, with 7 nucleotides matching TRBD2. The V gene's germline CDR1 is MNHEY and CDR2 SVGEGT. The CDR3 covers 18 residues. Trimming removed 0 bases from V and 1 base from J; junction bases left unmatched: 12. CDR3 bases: TGTGCCAGCAGTTACTCTCTTGGCACTAGCGTACAATCCTACGAGCAGTACTTC. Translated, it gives CASSYSLGTSVQSYEQYF.